These 6 T cell receptor beta chains originate from one sample sequenced in a study of blood T cell repertoires in COVID-19. This table comes from immunoSEQ multiplex PCR, and its TCRdb copy is limited to in-frame clones, with some not included. This table holds fewer than 350,000 clones, 85% found once. The sample was PBMCs or T cells enriched from blood (not recorded which). These TCRs come from a woman aged 25 to 39 who had been exposed to COVID-19.

The chain joins TRBV5-1 to TRBJ1-5; 9 nucleotides align to TRBD1. There are 15 residues in the CDR3. Per germline, CDR1 SGHRS and CDR2 YFSETQ. Losses at the gene ends were 0 bases for V and 6 bases for J; bases not matched to a gene: 4. CDR3 DNA: TGCGCCAGCAGCTTGGGGACAGGGGTCAGTCAGCCCCAGCATTTT. This codes for CASSLGTGVSQPQHF.

This chain uses TRBV27 with TRBJ1-5, with D perhaps matching TRBD1 (5 bases). Trimming removed 5 bases at V and 9 bases at J, with 20 bases between. The CDR3 has 15 amino acids. From germline, CDR1 is MNHEY and CDR2 SMNVEV (reference sequence). The CDR3 DNA reads as TGTGCCAGCAGTCTCCAGTCGGGGGGGGTACGGCCCCAGCATTTT. Its translation: CASSLQSGGVRPQHF.

V gene TRBV7-2 combines with J gene TRBJ1-6; 7 bases are shared with TRBD1. Looked up from germline, CDR1 is SGHTA and CDR2 is FQGNSA. V was pared by 3 bases and J by 7 bases, with 3 bases of the junction left unmatched. The CDR3 is 14 amino acids. The CDR3 reads CASSFGTANSPLHF. The CDR3 bases are TGTGCCAGCAGCTTCGGGACAGCAAATTCACCCCTCCACTTT.

The chain recombines TRBV3-1 (or the pseudogene TRBV3-2) with TRBJ2-2; 8 positions agree with TRBD1. Per the germline V gene, CDR1 is LGHDT and CDR2 is YNNKEL (reference sequence). V lost 1 base, J lost 3 bases, and 4 bases stayed unmatched. There are 16 residues in the CDR3. DNA for the CDR3: TGTGCCAGCAGCCAAGGGACAGGGATGGACACCGGGGAGCTGTTTTTT. Its protein is CASSQGTGMDTGELFF.

In its sample, this clone was seen many times. V is TRBV25-1 and J is TRBJ1-1, with D possibly matching TRBD1 (6 bases). V dropped 1 base and J dropped 6 bases, with 15 bases sitting between them. The V gene's germline CDR1 is MGHDK and CDR2 SYGVNS. The CDR3 has 15 amino acids. The CDR3 here is CASSESFQGRAEAFF. Here the CDR3 DNA reads TGTGCCAGCAGTGAATCTTTCCAGGGGAGGGCTGAAGCTTTCTTT.

The V gene is TRBV14, the J gene TRBJ1-6; D uncertain. V was trimmed by 1 base and J by 7 bases, leaving 2 bases between them. The CDR3 covers 12 residues. CDR1 is SGHDN, CDR2 FVKESK, per germline. CDR3 DNA: TGTGCCAGCAGCCAAGTAAATTCACCCCTCCACTTT. Its translation is CASSQVNSPLHF.